What follows are 26 T cell receptor beta chains derived from one specimen sequenced in a study of CD8 T cells in ankylosing spondylitis. The study, taken as a whole, reports: Among TCR beta sequences, a motif of eight highly homologous variants appeared characteristic of ankylosing spondylitis blood.

The antigens these receptors bind are not known. A single record per CDR3 protein comes from TCRdb applying MiXCR to the 5' RACE reads. The sample consists of 800,000 to 900,000 distinct CDR3 sequences, over 9.5% of them appearing once. The source material was blood, either unsorted or a sorted T cell fraction (not recorded which). The receptors were gathered from a male donor with ankylosing spondylitis.

The gene calls are TRBV11-2 and TRBJ2-1; TRBD2 aligns across 11 bases. This CDR3 contains 15 residues. V lost 8 bases, J lost 3 bases, and 6 bases stayed unmatched. The germline V gene has CDR1 SGHAT and CDR2 FQNNGV. The CDR3 protein is CASRSGTSGYNEQFF. DNA for the CDR3: TGTGCCAGCCGGTCAGGGACTAGCGGCTACAATGAGCAGTTCTTC.

This clonotype was counted at least ten times. This chain links TRBV29-1 with TRBJ2-3; D unresolved. Germline-derived CDR1 and CDR2 are SQVTM and ANQGSEA. The germline V and J ends were trimmed by 8 bases and 4 bases, with 10 bases remaining between them. The CDR3 sequence is 11 residues long. The CDR3 spells CSLSRADTQYF. CDR3 in DNA: TGCAGCTTAAGTCGTGCAGATACGCAGTATTTT.

This clonotype showed up just a few times. The CDR3 loop is CASSLEREGYGYTF. For the CDR3, the DNA is TGTGCCAGCAGCTTGGAACGGGAGGGCTATGGCTACACCTTC. The chain carries TRBV5-6 and TRBJ1-2; no clear D. This CDR3 comprises 14 residues. V dropped 0 bases and J dropped 4 bases, with 10 bases sitting between them. Germline CDR1 reads SGHDT; CDR2 reads YYEEEE.

The sample holds a few counts of this clonotype. J is TRBJ2-2 and V is TRBV20-1; 9 positions agree with TRBD2. CDR1 is DFQATT and CDR2 is SNEGSKA in the germline V gene (reference sequence). Trimming removed 1 base from V and 3 bases from J; junction bases left unmatched: 0. The CDR3 length is 14 residues. CDR3 nucleotide sequence: TGCAGTGCTAGAGGGACTAGCGACACCGGGGAGCTGTTTTTT. Translated: CSARGTSDTGELFF.

This clonotype turned up a few times. The chain couples TRBV19 to TRBJ2-1, with D perhaps being TRBD1 or TRBD2 (6 bases each). CDR3 length: 16 residues. The V and J ends lost 3 bases and 7 bases respectively, with 19 bases between them. Germline assignment: CDR1 LNHDA and CDR2 SQIVND (reference sequence). DNA of the CDR3: TGTGCCAGTAGTATGGCGGCGGAGGGGGTGTTGAATGAGCAGTTCTTC. This translates into CASSMAAEGVLNEQFF.

This chain joins TRBV27 and TRBJ2-3; D is uncertain. The germline gives CDR1 MNHEY, CDR2 SMNVEV (reference sequence). V was trimmed by 3 bases and J by 4 bases, leaving 20 bases between them. The CDR3 has 17 residues. The CDR3 spells CASSLSEDRMGADTQYF. CDR3 sequence (DNA): TGTGCCAGCAGTTTGTCTGAGGATCGGATGGGTGCAGATACGCAGTATTTT.

Comment on this clonotype: At one boundary the junction diverges from the germline segment, which might be a read error. The chain joins TRBV4-1 to TRBJ2-5, with D uncertain. CDR3 length equals 13 residues. The germline gives CDR1 MGHRA, CDR2 YSYEKL. The CDR3 DNA reads as TGTGCCATGAGCTTGGACCGCCACGGGACCCAGTACTTC. Its translation is CAMSLDRHGTQYF.

This clonotype was seen repeatedly, ten times or more. The chain links TRBV7-2 to TRBJ2-7; 9 bases agree with TRBD2. The CDR3 length is 14 residues. The ends lost 8 bases at V and 2 bases at J; junction bases unmatched: 7. Germline values: CDR1 SGHTA, CDR2 FQGNSA. CDR3 sequence (DNA): TGTGCCAGCTCACCCCTAGCGGGGACCTACGAGCAGTACTTC. Protein product: CASSPLAGTYEQYF.

This clonotype occurred many times. The V and J genes are TRBV20-1 and TRBJ2-3, with a weak D call TRBD1 (6 bases). The CDR3 runs to 15 residues. CDR1 is DFQATT and CDR2 is SNEGSKA in the germline V gene (reference sequence). The V gene lost 0 bases and the J gene lost 5 bases, with 15 bases spanning the gap. In DNA form, the CDR3 reads TGCAGTGCTAGAGACCCCCAGGGGCGCGGAGATACGCAGTATTTT. It codes for CSARDPQGRGDTQYF.

This chain connects TRBV7-2 to TRBJ2-7, with 10 positions matching TRBD2. The germline V gene encodes CDR1 SGHTA and CDR2 FQGNSA. Trimming took 4 bases from V and 2 from J; bases not matched to a gene: 5. The CDR3 is 15 residues long. Written as DNA, the CDR3 is TGTGCCAGCAGCTCGGTACTAGCGGGACCCTACGAGCAGTACTTC. It codes for CASSSVLAGPYEQYF.

The CDR3 is CASSPQGAFFYNEQFF. The CDR3 DNA is TGTGCCAGCAGTCCACAGGGGGCGTTTTTCTACAATGAGCAGTTCTTC. The chain joins TRBV3-1 to TRBJ2-1; TRBD1 matches at 9 bases. The germline V gene encodes CDR1 LGHDT and CDR2 YNNKEL (reference sequence). Unmatched junction bases numbered 9, after V lost 6 bases and J lost 3 bases. This CDR3 contains 16 residues.

The genes are TRBV7-2 and TRBJ2-3, with 9 bases fitting TRBD2. V was pared by 5 bases and J by 4 bases, with 13 bases of the junction left unmatched. CDR1 and CDR2 from the germline V gene are SGHTA and FQGNSA. There are 17 residues in the CDR3. CDR3 sequence (DNA): TGTGCCAGCAGCGCGGATCGAGCGGGAGGAGTGGCAGATACGCAGTATTTT. Protein sequence: CASSADRAGGVADTQYF.

V is TRBV20-1 and J is TRBJ2-7; 7 nucleotides align to TRBD1. Germline V gives CDR1 DFQATT, CDR2 SNEGSKA (reference sequence). This CDR3 region has 14 residues. V lost 0 bases and J lost 6; bases outside the gene matches: 8. CDR3 region: CSAREVTGTSEQYF. The CDR3 region has the DNA TGCAGTGCTAGAGAAGTGACAGGGACGTCCGAGCAGTACTTC.

CDR3 region: CSASSGDLNEKLFF. CDR3 bases: TGCAGTGCTAGCTCTGGGGACCTTAATGAAAAACTGTTTTTT. V gene TRBV20-1 combines with J gene TRBJ1-4, with D perhaps TRBD1 (5 bases). V was trimmed by 3 bases and J by 4 bases, leaving 12 bases between them. The CDR3 loop spans 14 amino acids. The germline V gene encodes CDR1 DFQATT and CDR2 SNEGSKA (reference sequence).

In its sample, this clonotype was seen a few times. V usage is TRBV12-3 or TRBV12-4 and J usage is TRBJ1-3; D is possibly TRBD1 (6 bases). The CDR3 has 18 amino acids. The V end was cut by 3 bases, the J end by 2 bases, with 20 bases between. The CDR3 nucleotides are TGTGCCAGCAGTTTCCGGACAGCGCTTCTATTGACTGGAAACACCATATATTTT. Translated, it gives CASSFRTALLLTGNTIYF.

CDR3 in DNA: TGTGCCAGCAGTTTACGGGACAGGGGATCTATCAATGAGCAGTTCTTC. Translating gives CASSLRDRGSINEQFF. The chain links TRBV27 to TRBJ2-1; TRBD1 matches at 10 bases. Germline-derived CDR1 and CDR2 are MNHEY and SMNVEV (reference sequence). CDR3 length: 16 residues. V lost 2 bases to trimming and J lost 6 bases; unmatched junction nucleotides: 7.

At least ten counts were recorded for this clonotype. V is TRBV6-5 and J is TRBJ1-4, with D possibly being TRBD1 (6 bases). Trimming removed 0 bases at V and 7 bases at J, with 21 bases between. This CDR3 is 18 amino acids long. The germline gives CDR1 MNHEY, CDR2 SVGAGI. The CDR3 is CASSYSSRGPLGAEKLFF. Here the CDR3 DNA reads TGTGCCAGCAGTTACTCGTCCAGGGGTCCTCTCGGAGCTGAAAAACTGTTTTTT.

The rearrangement uses TRBV5-6 and TRBJ1-1; D possibly corresponds to TRBD1 (5 bases). The germline V and J ends were trimmed by 4 bases and 13 bases, with 17 bases remaining between them. The CDR3 runs to 12 residues. Germline assignment: CDR1 SGHDT and CDR2 YYEEEE. CDR3 bases: TGTGCCAGCAGCGTACGGTTCCTCCAGGGTTTCTTT. Its translation: CASSVRFLQGFF. Full variable domain (missing parts from reference TRBV5-6 and TRBJ1-1): DAGVTQSPTHLIKTRGQQVTLRCSPKSGHDTVSWYQQALGQGPQFIFQYYEEEERQRGNFPDRFSGHQFPNYSSELNVNALLLGDSALYLCASSVRFLQGFFGQGTRLTVV.

The rearrangement joins TRBV7-2 to TRBJ1-2, with D unresolved. The CDR3 sequence is 13 residues long. Per the germline V gene, CDR1 is SGHTA and CDR2 is FQGNSA. The V gene lost 3 bases and the J gene lost 5 bases, with 10 bases spanning the gap. As DNA, the CDR3 is TGTGCCAGCAGCTTTGGGCCTGAGTATGGCTACACCTTC. Residues: CASSFGPEYGYTF.

This clonotype was seen only a few times. V usage is TRBV10-3 and J usage is TRBJ1-6, with 8 bases that match TRBD1. This CDR3 is built from 14 residues. Germline trimming cut 4 bases from V and 8 bases from J; bases unmatched to any gene: 4. Germline CDR1 ENHRY, CDR2 SYGVKD. This chain's CDR3 is CAISGDRGYSPLHF. The CDR3 coding sequence is TGTGCCATCAGTGGTGACAGGGGTTATTCACCCCTCCACTTT.

This clonotype was found a few times. V and J are TRBV20-1 and TRBJ1-5, with 9 positions matching TRBD1. Looked up from germline, CDR1 is DFQATT and CDR2 is SNEGSKA (reference sequence). There are 17 residues in the CDR3. Unmatched junction bases numbered 10, after V lost 3 bases and J lost 1 base. As DNA, the CDR3 is TGCAGTGCTAGGACGGGACAGGGAAGTGTAAGCAATCAGCCCCAGCATTTT. Translating gives CSARTGQGSVSNQPQHF.

The sample holds a few counts of this clonotype. This sequence joins TRBV24-1 and TRBJ1-2; 7 bases align to TRBD1. Germline loops: CDR1 KGHDR, CDR2 SFDVKD. V shed 5 bases and J 5 bases; nucleotides not matched to a gene: 10. This CDR3 is 15 amino acids long. The DNA for the CDR3 is TGTGCCACCAGTGTACCGGGACAGAGAAGGTATGGCTACACCTTC. This gives the protein CATSVPGQRRYGYTF.

Many counts were recorded for this clonotype. The genes are TRBV20-1 and TRBJ2-3, with D possibly being TRBD2 (5 bases). V was shortened by 0 bases and J by 0 bases, with 13 bases between the two germline ends. The CDR3 is 16 residues long. Germline values: CDR1 DFQATT, CDR2 SNEGSKA (reference sequence). The CDR3 region has the DNA TGCAGTGCTAGAGATCTAAAGCGGACTAGCACAGATACGCAGTATTTT. Residues: CSARDLKRTSTDTQYF.

There are many counts of this clonotype. The CDR3 nucleotides are TGCAGTGCTAGAACTACAGGTTATAGCAATCAGCCCCAGCATTTT. Amino acid sequence: CSARTTGYSNQPQHF. This chain joins TRBV20-1 and TRBJ1-5; D perhaps matches TRBD1 (5 bases). This CDR3 comprises 15 residues. Germline CDR1 DFQATT, CDR2 SNEGSKA (reference sequence). V was shortened by 2 bases and J by 0 bases, with 11 bases between the two germline ends.

This clonotype was picked up a small number of times. This sequence joins TRBV11-2 and TRBJ1-1; the match to TRBD1 covers 7 bases. This CDR3 spans 12 amino acids. The trim removed 6 bases at V and 10 bases at J, leaving 8 bases unmatched. Germline-derived CDR1 and CDR2 are SGHAT and FQNNGV. DNA of the CDR3: TGTGCCAGCAGTTCCTCAGGGGGGAGAGCTTTCTTT. It translates to CASSSSGGRAFF.

This clonotype was recorded a few times. The V gene is TRBV7-2, the J gene TRBJ2-3; the D gene is possibly TRBD2 (6 bases). With 3 bases removed from V and 0 bases from J, the gap between germline ends came to 13 bases. Per germline, CDR1 SGHTA and CDR2 FQGNSA. CDR3 size: 16 residues. The CDR3 bases are TGTGCCAGCAGCTTCTACGGGAGCGGGAGCACAGATACGCAGTATTTT. It is translated as CASSFYGSGSTDTQYF.